What follows is one T cell receptor beta chain and its context. This CDR3 is built from 15 residues. V trimming: 6 bases; J trimming: 6 bases; junction bases outside the gene matches: 11. Looked up from germline, CDR1 is MDHEN and CDR2 is SYDVKM. Produced via immunoSEQ multiplex PCR; TCRdb's table is partial and in-frame only. The data hold about 91,000 clones, with more than 70% observed a single time. The data are from a study of blood T cell repertoires in COVID-19. This sequence originates from a man between 65 and 85 years old with acute or convalescent COVID-19. The sample comprised peripheral blood. This chain links TRBV28 with TRBJ2-7, with 10 positions matching TRBD2. CDR3 amino acids: CASRWTSGRIGEQYF. The CDR3 DNA reads as TGTGCCAGCAGGTGGACTAGCGGAAGGATAGGCGAGCAGTACTTC.